What follows is one T cell receptor beta chain and its context. Its antigen is as yet unknown. V was pared by 5 bases and J by 2 bases, with 9 bases of the junction left unmatched. The CDR3 has 16 residues. Germline assignment: CDR1 SGHTA and CDR2 FQGTGA. TCR alpha and TCR beta cDNA libraries with sample barcodes and UMIs came from 5'RACE using constant-segment primers. From the 5' RACE reads, TCRdb called clonotypes with MiXCR, one entry per CDR3 protein. The data hold 350,000 to 450,000 distinct CDR3 sequences, with over 25% observed a single time. The data were obtained in a study of T-cell memory formation after mild COVID-19. Study-level information: Clusters of TCRs were largely donor specific.

Study-wide results and caveats: Clones that contracted from day 15 to 85 were balanced CD4/CD8, while later expanders leaned CD4+. Pre-infection memory held some responding clones, suggesting pre-existing cross-reactive T cells responded.

What was sequenced was PBMCs or a T cell subset sorted from them (not recorded which). This TCR came from an adult woman who had mild COVID-19 (a few samples of this study predate the infection). Cell type and time point are not known. This chain connects TRBV7-3 to TRBJ2-3; 8 nucleotides match TRBD2. Written as DNA, the CDR3 is TGTGCCAGCAGCCCCAGCGGGGGAAGGGCCACAGATACGCAGTATTTT. Protein product: CASSPSGGRATDTQYF.